Here is one T cell receptor beta chain with its context. Its antigen is still unknown. Only in-frame clones appear in the TCRdb table, and some are missing; sequencing was by immunoSEQ multiplex PCR. The data contain some 170,000 clones, approximately 94% of them singletons. This CDR3 contains 13 residues. V lost 2 bases and J 9 bases, leaving 11 bases between the germline ends. The data stem from a study of T cell responses to AZD1222 COVID-19 vaccine. Study results and limitations: Only a handful of AZD1222 recipients, roughly six in all, had baseline seropositivity. White British donors predominated, females outnumbered males, and clonal diversity was possibly underestimated. Repertoires were sampled only after the peak T cell response. Within unmutated variant regions lay the reported targets of nearly half of spike-specific TCRs.

The sample was peripheral blood, taken 28 days after the second AZD1222 dose. The source is an adult who received the AZD1222 COVID-19 vaccine. This chain links TRBV12-3 or TRBV12-4 with TRBJ1-3; D not resolved. In DNA form, the CDR3 reads TGTGCCAGCAGTTTAACGGCCGGCGGCACCATATATTTT. Its translation: CASSLTAGGTIYF.